Detailed here is one TCR beta chain. Its antigen is unknown. The sample originates from a study of shared clonotypes between healthy human individuals. Regarding the study as a whole: Clonotype sharing among donors likely depends on sequencing depth.

CDR3 length: 13 residues. Germline CDR1 KGHSH, CDR2 LQKENI. V was clipped by 5 bases and J by 1 base, with 8 bases between them. The protocol was immunoSEQ multiplex PCR, while the TCRdb copy is restricted to in-frame clones and leaves out a portion. This repertoire shows around 1,000,000 clones, roughly 77% found once; its top ten account for approximately 0.95%. The sequenced sample was memory CD4+ T cells from PBMCs. This sample's subset: CD45RA-negative fraction. The rearrangement links TRBV18 to TRBJ1-1; D gene ambiguous. The sequence was obtained from a young man in good health. Some clones in this sample may be carry-over from other donors' samples. Here the CDR3 DNA reads TGTGCCAGCTCAGGGCTTGAGAACACTGAAGCTTTCTTT. It specifies CASSGLENTEAFF.